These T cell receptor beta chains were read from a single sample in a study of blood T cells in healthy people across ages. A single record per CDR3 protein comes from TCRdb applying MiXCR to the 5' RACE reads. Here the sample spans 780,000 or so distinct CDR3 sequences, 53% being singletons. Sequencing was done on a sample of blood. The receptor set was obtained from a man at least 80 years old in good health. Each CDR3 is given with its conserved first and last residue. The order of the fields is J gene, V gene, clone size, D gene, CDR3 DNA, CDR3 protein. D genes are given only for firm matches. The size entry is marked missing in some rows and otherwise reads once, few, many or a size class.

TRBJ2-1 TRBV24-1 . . TGTGCCACCAGTGACCCTCGGGCGGGGTACAATGAGCAGTTCTTC CATSDPRAGYNEQFF
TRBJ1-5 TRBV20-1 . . TGCAGTGTGGGGGCAAACGGACGTCCGTCTCAGCCCCAGCATTTT CSVGANGRPSQPQHF
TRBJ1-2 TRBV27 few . TGTGCCAGCAGTTTAGGCCGGGCTGCCGGCTACACCTTC CASSLGRAAGYTF
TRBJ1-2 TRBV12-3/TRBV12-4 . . TGTGCCAGCAGTGTCGGGACAAAATTCTATGGCTACACCTTC CASSVGTKFYGYTF
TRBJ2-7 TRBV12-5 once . TGTGCTAGTGGTTTGAGCGAGACTCGAGAGCAGTACTTC CASGLSETREQYF
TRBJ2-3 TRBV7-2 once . TGTGCCAGCAGCTTAAGTGTCGGCAGCACAGATACGCAGTATTTT CASSLSVGSTDTQYF
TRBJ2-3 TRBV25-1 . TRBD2 TGTGCCAGCAGTGAAGGTGGACTAGCGGGAGGAAGATACGCGTATTTT CASSEGGLAGGRYAYF
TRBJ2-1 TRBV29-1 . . TGCAGCGTTGGAGGCGGGGAAACCTACAATGAGCAGTTCTTC CSVGGGETYNEQFF
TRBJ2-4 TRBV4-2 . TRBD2 TGTGCCAGCAGCCTCCAACCCTCAGCGGGAGGCGCCAAAAACATTCAGTACTTC CASSLQPSAGGAKNIQYF
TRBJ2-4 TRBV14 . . TGTGCTAGCAGTCTAGGCAGGGGTTCCTTCTGGCGGGCCTACGGGCAGTACTTC CASSLGRGSFWRAYGQYF
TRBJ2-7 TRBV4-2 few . TGTGCCAGCAGCCAAGAGAGCGGTGTTAACTCCTACGAGCAGTACTTC CASSQESGVNSYEQYF
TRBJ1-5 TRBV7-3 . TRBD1 TGTGCCAGCAGCTCCTGGGACAGGGGTAGTCAGCCCCAGCATTTT CASSSWDRGSQPQHF
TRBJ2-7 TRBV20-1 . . TGCAGTGCTAGAGATCCGGCTTTAGGTCGCTACGAGCAGTACTTC CSARDPALGRYEQYF
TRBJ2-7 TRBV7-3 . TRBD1 TGTGCCAGCAGCTTAACGGCAACAGGGACAGCCGAGCAGTACTTC CASSLTATGTAEQYF
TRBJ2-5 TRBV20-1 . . TGCAGTGCTGGACGTTTAGAAGAGACCCAGTACTTC CSAGRLEETQYF
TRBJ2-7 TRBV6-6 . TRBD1 TGTGCCAGCAGCCCAGGGGGCAGCGAGCAGTACTTC CASSPGGSEQYF
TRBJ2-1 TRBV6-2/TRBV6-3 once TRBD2 TGTGTCAGCGGCCCGGGGGGACTAGATATCAATGAGCAGTTCTTC CVSGPGGLDINEQFF
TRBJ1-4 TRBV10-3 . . TGTGCCATCAGTGAGTCTCTGCAGGGTCGGGAAAAACTGTTTTTT CAISESLQGREKLFF
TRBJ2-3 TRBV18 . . TGTGCCAGCTCACCACGGGACACAGATACGCAGTATTTT CASSPRDTDTQYF
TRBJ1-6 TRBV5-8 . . TGTGCCGGGGGTGTTTTGTGGAGTGATTCACCCCTCCACTTT CAGGVLWSDSPLHF
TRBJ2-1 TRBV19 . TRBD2 TGTGCCAGTAGTAGACTAGGAGGGGAGGGTCACAATGAGCAGTTCTTC CASSRLGGEGHNEQFF
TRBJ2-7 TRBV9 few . TGTGCCAGCAGCGTAGAATGGGCCTCCGAGCAGTACTTC CASSVEWASEQYF
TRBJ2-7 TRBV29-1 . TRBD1 TGCAGCGCGGGGGCCCCGGGGACAGGAGGAACCTACGAGCAGTACTTC CSAGAPGTGGTYEQYF
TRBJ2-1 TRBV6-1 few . TGTGCCAGCAGTCGAGGGGGGCAGTTCTTC CASSRGGQFF
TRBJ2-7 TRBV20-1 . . TGCAGTGCTAGAGGTACAACAGGGTCCGAGCAGTACTTC CSARGTTGSEQYF
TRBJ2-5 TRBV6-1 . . TGTGCCAGCACCACAGGGCATTACAATGAGCAGTACTTC CASTTGHYNEQYF
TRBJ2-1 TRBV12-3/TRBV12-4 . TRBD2 TGTGCCAGCAGTTCCCCGGGGGGGCTAGCGGGAGCCAACAATGAGCAGTTCTTC CASSSPGGLAGANNEQFF
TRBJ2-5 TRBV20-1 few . TGCAGTGCTCCCCGGGACACATGGTACCAAGAGACCCAGTACTTC CSAPRDTWYQETQYF
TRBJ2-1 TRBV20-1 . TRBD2 TGCAGTGCTAGAGACTCTAGCGGAGCTGGGGATGAGCAGTTCTTC CSARDSSGAGDEQFF
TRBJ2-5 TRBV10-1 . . TGCGCCAGCATAAAGGGACATTTCCAAGAGACCCAGTACTTC CASIKGHFQETQYF
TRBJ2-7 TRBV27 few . TGTGCCAGCAGTTTTACAGGGTCGACCTACGAGCAGTACTTC CASSFTGSTYEQYF
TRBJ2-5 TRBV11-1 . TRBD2 TGTACCAGCGGAGGGACTAGCGGGGCGCGGACCCAGTACTTC CTSGGTSGARTQYF
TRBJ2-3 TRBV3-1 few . TGTGCCAGCAGCCTACGAAGGACCGGGGATCAACGCGCGTATTTT CASSLRRTGDQRAYF
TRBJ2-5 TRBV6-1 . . TGTACCAGCAGTGGGGCTAGGCGGAGTAGGGAGACCCAGTACTTC CTSSGARRSRETQYF
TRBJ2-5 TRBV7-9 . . TGTGCCAGCAGCCCCGGCCGAGGGAGGAGAATCTTCTACAATGAGCAGTACTTC CASSPGRGRRIFYNEQYF
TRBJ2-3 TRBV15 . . TGTGCCACCAGCCTAGCCGGACAGGAAAGCGGGCACAGATACGCGTATTTT CATSLAGQESGHRYAYF
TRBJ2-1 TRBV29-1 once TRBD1 TGCAGCGTTGAAGCTCCAAACCGGGACAGGGAACACGGTAACTACGAGCAGTTCTTC CSVEAPNRDREHGNYEQFF
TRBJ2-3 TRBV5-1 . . TGCGCCAGCAGCCCTGGGGGCACAGGCGGGTCAGATACGCAGTATTTT CASSPGGTGGSDTQYF
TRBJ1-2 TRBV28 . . TGTGCCAGCGCACTGGGTCAGGGGAGAGGAGGCTACACCTTC CASALGQGRGGYTF
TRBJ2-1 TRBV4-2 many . TGTGCCAGCAGCCAAGATCGGGCCGCCTCCTACAATGAGCAGTTCTTC CASSQDRAASYNEQFF
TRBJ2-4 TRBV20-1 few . TGCAGTGTTCCTCTAAAGGGTTTAGCCAAAAACATTCAGTACTTC CSVPLKGLAKNIQYF
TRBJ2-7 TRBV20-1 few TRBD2 TGCAGTGCTCGGACTAGCGGGCGACCGTTCACTTACGCGCAGTACTTC CSARTSGRPFTYAQYF